The rows below give T cell receptor beta chains drawn from one sample of a study of OX40 agonist ivuxolimab in advanced cancers. Assay used: immunoSEQ multiplex PCR; TCRdb lists only in-frame clones, some missing. The sample yields around 62,000 clones, approximately 90% seen once. The specimen was CD4+ or CD8+ T cells sorted from blood, collected in a trial of the OX40 agonist ivuxolimab. The receptors here all came from an adult with an advanced solid tumor such as melanoma, head and neck, liver or kidney cancer. Both conserved end residues are part of each CDR3. Each record gives: V gene, J gene, D gene, CDR3 length, clone size, CDR3 protein, CDR3 DNA. D genes are given only for firm matches. Clone size appears in some rows only: once, few, many, or a class for an expanded clone.

TRBV27,TRBJ2-3,.,11,.,CASSFRGAQYF,TGTGCCAGCAGTTTTAGGGGCGCGCAGTATTTT
TRBV19,TRBJ1-4,.,14,.,CASSRTLPSEKLFF,TGTGCCAGTAGTAGGACTCTCCCTAGCGAAAAACTGTTTTTT
TRBV5-1,TRBJ2-7,TRBD2,16,.,CASSLIPGLAAYEQYF,TGCGCCAGCAGCCTCATACCGGGACTAGCGGCCTACGAGCAGTACTTC
TRBV28,TRBJ1-5,.,14,.,CASLLGGSIQPQHF,TGTGCCAGCCTCTTAGGGGGTTCGATTCAGCCCCAGCATTTT
TRBV6-1,TRBJ1-5,TRBD1,14,.,CASISSGTGTPQHF,TGTGCCAGCATCTCGAGTGGGACAGGGACGCCCCAGCATTTT
TRBV6-5,TRBJ2-7,TRBD1,14,.,CASRADRGSYEQYF,TGTGCCAGCAGAGCCGACAGGGGCTCCTACGAGCAGTACTTC
TRBV12-5,TRBJ1-5,TRBD1,19,once,CASGLTFPGTGEVQQPQHF,TGTGCTAGTGGCCTCACCTTCCCCGGGACAGGGGAGGTACAGCAGCCCCAGCATTTT
TRBV10-3,TRBJ2-3,TRBD2,17,.,CAISETGTSGSQDTQYF,TGTGCCATCAGTGAGACCGGGACTAGCGGTTCACAAGATACGCAGTATTTT
TRBV5-1,TRBJ2-1,.,16,.,CASSLEAQSSYNEQFF,TGCGCCAGCAGCTTGGAGGCGCAGAGCTCCTACAATGAGCAGTTCTTC
TRBV6-6,TRBJ1-2,.,15,.,CASSYRQVNDYGYTF,TGTGCCAGCAGTTACCGACAGGTAAATGACTATGGCTACACCTTC
TRBV11-2,TRBJ2-5,TRBD2,12,.,CASSLSGIQQYF,TGTGCCAGCAGCCTAAGCGGGATTCAACAGTACTTC
TRBV10-3,TRBJ1-2,.,13,.,CAISVGGGYGYTF,TGTGCCATCAGTGTTGGGGGTGGCTATGGCTACACCTTC
TRBV20-1,TRBJ2-1,.,10,.,CSASHNEQFF,TGCAGTGCTAGTCACAATGAGCAGTTCTTC
TRBV18,TRBJ2-4,.,16,.,CASSRGTELAKNIQYF,TGTGCCAGCTCCCGCGGGACCGAGCTAGCCAAAAACATTCAGTACTTC
TRBV19,TRBJ2-3,TRBD1,14,.,CASRKTGSTDTQYF,TGTGCCAGTAGAAAGACAGGGTCGACAGATACGCAGTATTTT
TRBV6-5,TRBJ2-3,TRBD2,15,once,CASYSGRFSTDTQYF,TGTGCCAGCTATAGCGGGAGGTTTAGTACAGATACGCAGTATTTT
TRBV2,TRBJ2-3,.,11,.,CASFRTDTQYF,TGTGCCAGTTTTAGAACAGATACGCAGTATTTT
TRBV6-6,TRBJ2-7,.,15,.,CASRTSVGPGYEQYF,TGTGCCAGCAGAACCTCGGTGGGACCGGGGTACGAGCAGTACTTC
TRBV5-1,TRBJ2-1,.,13,.,CASRGTSYNEQFF,TGCGCCAGCAGGGGGACTTCCTACAATGAGCAGTTCTTC
TRBV7-8,TRBJ2-7,TRBD2,15,.,CASSLVPGGLYEQYF,TGTGCCAGCAGCTTAGTCCCGGGGGGTCTGTACGAGCAGTACTTC
TRBV19,TRBJ1-1,TRBD1,15,few,CASSYSDRMNTEAFF,TGTGCCAGTAGCTATTCGGACAGGATGAACACTGAAGCTTTCTTT
TRBV5-4,TRBJ2-7,.,15,.,CASSLDPAKSYEQYF,TGTGCCAGCAGCTTGGACCCTGCAAAATCCTACGAGCAGTACTTC